One sample yielded the 27 T cell receptor beta chains listed below, sequenced in a study of T cell responses to AZD1222 COVID-19 vaccine (dated by TCRdb to the early 2020s). Library creation used the immunoSEQ multiplex PCR assay. Imported from immuneACCESS, the table was reduced by TCRdb to in-frame sequences with V and J called. These copies leave out some clones; in studies compared against another copy, an unresolved V gene accounts for under half, and the cause of the remainder is not known. The sample records around 140,000 clones, 75% to 95% of which are singletons. The top ten clonotypes cover less than 2% of the sample. The time point label, as the study defines it: about 28 days (+/-7) after the second vaccine dose. The sequencing here drew on peripheral blood, taken 28 days after the second AZD1222 dose. These receptors were obtained from an adult who received the AZD1222 COVID-19 vaccine.

The CDR3 protein is CASSHGGEGETQYF. The CDR3 DNA is TGTGCCAGCAGCCACGGTGGGGAGGGAGAGACCCAGTACTTC. The V call is TRBV4-2, the J call TRBJ2-5; 7 bases map to TRBD2. This CDR3 is built from 14 residues. The junction had 5 bases not matched to a gene; V was cut back by 3 bases and J by 4 bases. Germline CDR1 and CDR2: LGHNA and YNFKEQ.

This clone has a handful of counts. In DNA form, the CDR3 reads TGTGCCAGCAGCCGGTCCAGGGATGAAGCTTTCTTT. Translating it yields CASSRSRDEAFF. This chain joins TRBV7-2 and TRBJ1-1; maybe TRBD1 (5 bases). The CDR3 covers 12 residues. V dropped 5 bases and J dropped 7 bases, with 11 bases sitting between them. Germline V gene lookup returns CDR1 SGHTA and CDR2 FQGNSA.

The chain couples TRBV7-9 to TRBJ2-7; D is possibly TRBD1 or TRBD2 (5 bases each). The CDR3 consists of 14 residues. Germline CDR1 is SEHNR and CDR2 is FQNEAQ (reference sequence). V was shortened by 6 bases and J by 8 bases, with 20 bases between the two germline ends. This CDR3 reads CASRNTRGSLKQYV. The CDR3 region has the DNA TGTGCCAGCAGGAATACTAGGGGCTCTTTAAAGCAGTACGTC.

The CDR3 loop reads CASSSGQGGNTEAFF. The CDR3 coding sequence is TGTGCCAGCAGCTCGGGACAGGGGGGAAACACTGAAGCTTTCTTT. The rearrangement links TRBV6-5 to TRBJ1-1; TRBD1 matches 11 bases. Per germline, CDR1 MNHEY and CDR2 SVGAGI. V was pared by 6 bases and J by 2 bases, with 5 bases of the junction left unmatched. CDR3 length equals 15 residues.

The chain carries TRBV2 and TRBJ2-1, with 11 bases identical to TRBD1. The V and J ends lost 10 bases and 9 bases, in that order; junction bases with no gene match: 11. This CDR3 contains 14 residues. Germline lookup yields CDR1 SNHLY and CDR2 FYNNEI. The CDR3 coding sequence is TGTGCCACCCAGGGGGGGACAGGGGGTGGTGAGCAGTTCTTC. It is translated as CATQGGTGGGEQFF.

The chain joins TRBV24-1 to TRBJ2-2; no firm D call. The CDR3 has 13 residues. V was shortened by 5 bases and J by 4 bases, with 7 bases between the two germline ends. Per germline, CDR1 KGHDR and CDR2 SFDVKD. CDR3 in DNA: TGTGCCACCAGTGCCGTTCTCACCGGGGAGCTGTTTTTT. This encodes CATSAVLTGELFF.

V gene TRBV19 combines with J gene TRBJ2-3, with 8 positions matching TRBD1. Unmatched junction bases numbered 4, after V lost 10 bases and J lost 1 base. There are 13 residues in the CDR3. Germline-derived CDR1 and CDR2 are LNHDA and SQIVND (reference sequence). The CDR3 DNA reads as TGTGCCACCAAGGGACAGGGCACAGATACGCAGTATTTT. This codes for CATKGQGTDTQYF.

The chain has TRBV2 and TRBJ1-1; no clear D gene. The V and J ends lost 0 bases and 0 bases respectively, with 5 bases between them. This CDR3 spans 14 amino acids. Germline V gene sequence: CDR1 SNHLY, CDR2 FYNNEI. In nucleotides, the CDR3 is TGTGCCAGCAGTGAAGCGCTGTTGAACACTGAAGCTTTCTTT. This sequence encodes CASSEALLNTEAFF. The full variable domain, in which reference TRBV2 and TRBJ1-1 provide the parts outside the CDR3, is EPEVTQTPSHQVTQMGQEVILRCVPISNHLYFYWYRQILGQKVEFLVSFYNNEISEKSEIFDDQFSVERPDGSNFTLKIRSTKLEDSAMYFCASSEALLNTEAFFGQGTRLTVV.

The chain recombines TRBV6-1 with TRBJ2-3; maybe TRBD2 (5 bases). The germline V and J ends were trimmed by 1 base and 2 bases, with 16 bases remaining between them. Per germline, CDR1 MNHNS and CDR2 SASEGT. The CDR3 is 17 amino acids. The CDR3: CASSEGVRAGITDTQYF. The CDR3 bases are TGTGCCAGCAGTGAAGGGGTGAGGGCCGGGATCACAGATACGCAGTATTTT.

The chain links TRBV11-2 to TRBJ1-2; no reliable D call. Trimming removed 5 bases from V and 3 bases from J, with 16 bases in between. The CDR3 consists of 15 residues. CDR1 is SGHAT and CDR2 is FQNNGV in the germline V gene. CDR3 bases: TGTGCCAGCAGCCCCCAAGCAAGCCCCTACTATGGCTACACCTTC. It encodes CASSPQASPYYGYTF.

This chain connects TRBV11-2 to TRBJ2-5; D is unresolved. Trimming removed 0 bases from V and 2 bases from J, with 10 bases in between. The germline V gene encodes CDR1 SGHAT and CDR2 FQNNGV. The CDR3 sequence is 15 residues long. The CDR3 nucleotides are TGTGCCAGCAGCTTAGATCTCCGGCTGCAAGAGACCCAGTACTTC. It translates to CASSLDLRLQETQYF.

The genes are TRBV7-2 and TRBJ1-1; D may be TRBD1 (6 bases). Germline lookup yields CDR1 SGHTA and CDR2 FQGNSA. The CDR3 contains 14 residues. The ends were cut back, 5 bases at V and 4 bases at J, with 14 bases in the middle. CDR3 in amino acids: CASSLIQGTTEAFF. The CDR3 DNA sequence: TGTGCCAGCAGCCTGATACAGGGTACCACTGAAGCTTTCTTT.

This chain connects TRBV7-9 to TRBJ2-1; TRBD2 aligns across 11 bases. The CDR3 loop spans 15 amino acids. J was trimmed by 5 bases and V by 5 bases; bases with no gene match: 5. Germline CDR1 reads SEHNR; CDR2 reads FQNEAQ (reference sequence). CDR3 residues: CASSRLAGGHNEQFF. The CDR3 coding sequence is TGTGCCAGCAGCCGCCTAGCGGGGGGCCACAATGAGCAGTTCTTC. Full variable domain (rest looked up from reference TRBV7-9 and TRBJ2-1): DTGVSQNPRHKITKRGQNVTFRCDPISEHNRLYWYRQTLGQGPEFLTYFQNEAQLEKSRLLSDRFSAERPKGSFSTLEIQRTEQGDSAMYLCASSRLAGGHNEQFFGPGTRLTVL.

The rearrangement links TRBV19 to TRBJ1-5; D is unclear. The V end lost 8 bases, the J end lost 5 bases, and 13 bases lay between the germline ends. The CDR3 totals 13 residues. Per germline, CDR1 LNHDA and CDR2 SQIVND (reference sequence). The CDR3 loop is CASCVAGDQPQHF. CDR3 sequence (DNA): TGTGCCAGTTGCGTGGCAGGAGATCAGCCCCAGCATTTT.

This clone was found a few times. The chain uses TRBV7-9 and TRBJ2-1, with TRBD1 matching over 7 bases. Germline trimming cut 0 bases from V and 9 bases from J; bases unmatched to any gene: 2. The germline V gene has CDR1 SEHNR and CDR2 FQNEAQ (reference sequence). CDR3 size: 13 residues. CDR3 in amino acids: CASSLAGGGEQFF. The CDR3, as DNA: TGTGCCAGCAGCTTAGCAGGGGGCGGTGAGCAGTTCTTC.

V gene TRBV19 combines with J gene TRBJ2-5, with TRBD2 matching 10 bases. The CDR3 consists of 14 residues. The V and J ends lost 4 bases and 4 bases, in that order; junction bases with no gene match: 3. Germline V gene lookup returns CDR1 LNHDA and CDR2 SQIVND (reference sequence). The CDR3: CASSRLAGGETQYF. The CDR3 bases are TGTGCCAGTAGTAGACTAGCGGGTGGAGAGACCCAGTACTTC. The variable domain in full, completed from reference TRBV19 and TRBJ2-5, reads DGGITQSPKYLFRKEGQNVTLSCEQNLNHDAMYWYRQDPGQGLRLIYYSQIVNDFQKGDIAEGYSVSREKKESFPLTVTSAQKNPTAFYLCASSRLAGGETQYFGPGTRLLVL.

The chain combines TRBV12-3 or TRBV12-4 with TRBJ1-2; no definite D call. V lost 3 bases and J 0 bases, leaving 5 bases between the germline ends. The CDR3 is made up of 13 amino acids. This chain's CDR3 is CASSFQANYGYTF. The DNA of the CDR3 is TGTGCCAGCAGTTTCCAGGCTAACTATGGCTACACCTTC.

In its sample, this clone was seen a few times. J is TRBJ1-2 and V is TRBV27, with 7 bases aligning to TRBD1. The CDR3 length is 12 residues. Germline CDR1 is MNHEY and CDR2 is SMNVEV (reference sequence). Trimming took 5 bases from V and 7 from J; bases not matched to a gene: 4. The CDR3 sequence is CASSPNRGGYTF. DNA for the CDR3: TGTGCCAGCAGTCCGAACAGGGGTGGCTACACCTTC.

The chain employs TRBV6-5 and TRBJ2-7; TRBD1 matches at 7 bases. Germline V gene sequence: CDR1 MNHEY, CDR2 SVGAGI. With V trimmed by 6 bases and J by 2 bases, 7 bases remained unmatched. CDR3 size: 14 residues. The chain's CDR3 is CASSPDRDAYEQYV. The CDR3 bases are TGTGCCAGCAGCCCCGACAGGGACGCCTACGAGCAGTACGTC.

J is TRBJ2-7 and V is TRBV7-8; D perhaps matches TRBD1 (5 bases). This CDR3 comprises 15 residues. Germline V gene data show CDR1 as SGHVS and CDR2 as FQNEAQ. V was cut by 5 bases and J by 3 bases, with 17 bases left in between. The CDR3 DNA is TGTGCCAGCAGCGTAGGAACAGGTCCATTCTACGAGCAGTACTTC. It translates to CASSVGTGPFYEQYF.

The V and J genes are TRBV6-5 and TRBJ2-7; D is perhaps TRBD1 or TRBD2 (5 bases each). The CDR3 spans 12 residues. Between the trimmed V and J ends, which lost 10 bases and 1 base, there was a span of 11 bases. Germline CDR1 is MNHEY and CDR2 is SVGAGI. CDR3 sequence (DNA): TGTGCCACCTGGGACGGTTCCTACGAGCAGTACGTC. Translation: CATWDGSYEQYV.

V and J are TRBV12-3 or TRBV12-4 and TRBJ1-2; 7 bases agree with TRBD1. The CDR3 is made up of 13 amino acids. The J segment lost 6 bases and the V segment lost 5 bases, leaving 6 bases of the junction unmatched. CDR3 residues: CASSPHQGDGYTF. The CDR3 nucleotides read TGTGCCAGCAGTCCCCATCAGGGGGATGGCTACACCTTC.

The chain joins TRBV28 to TRBJ1-5, with TRBD1 as a possible D gene (6 bases). CDR1 and CDR2 from the germline V gene are MDHEN and SYDVKM. The CDR3 runs to 16 residues. Trimming removed 2 bases from V and 2 bases from J, with 13 bases in between. The CDR3 sequence: CASSLIGGVGNQPQHF. In DNA, the CDR3 is TGTGCCAGCAGTTTAATAGGGGGGGTCGGCAATCAGCCCCAGCATTTT.

V usage is TRBV7-3 and J usage is TRBJ2-7, with TRBD1 matching over 7 bases. From germline, CDR1 is SGHTA and CDR2 FQGTGA. V gave up 0 bases and J gave up 4 bases; unmatched junction bases: 0. The CDR3 is 13 residues long. The CDR3 nucleotides are TGTGCCAGCAGCTTAACACAGGGGTACGAGCAGTACTTC. It yields the protein CASSLTQGYEQYF.

The V gene is TRBV5-4, the J gene TRBJ1-2, with a tentative D call TRBD1 (5 bases). Germline values: CDR1 SGHNT, CDR2 YYREEE (reference sequence). This CDR3 is 14 amino acids long. Trimming shortened V by 4 bases and J by 3 bases, and 13 bases separated the two germline ends. The CDR3, as DNA: TGTGCCAGCAGCCCGGGACCGAAGGACTATGGCTACACCTTC. Amino acid sequence: CASSPGPKDYGYTF.

The chain carries TRBV6-5 and TRBJ2-3; a weak D match, TRBD1 (6 bases). This CDR3 contains 14 residues. V shed 6 bases and J shed 0 bases, with 10 bases lying between them. Germline V gene data show CDR1 as MNHEY and CDR2 as SVGAGI. The CDR3 bases are TGTGCCAGCAGCAGACAGGCGAGCACAGATACGCAGTATTTT. Translating gives CASSRQASTDTQYF.

This chain links TRBV5-1 with TRBJ1-3; D remains unclear. Germline V gives CDR1 SGHRS, CDR2 YFSETQ. Trimming shortened V by 0 bases and J by 4 bases, and 14 bases separated the two germline ends. The CDR3 is made up of 16 amino acids. CDR3 coding DNA: TGCGCCAGCAGCTTGGAACCCACGGGATCAGGAAACACCATATATTTT. Protein product: CASSLEPTGSGNTIYF.